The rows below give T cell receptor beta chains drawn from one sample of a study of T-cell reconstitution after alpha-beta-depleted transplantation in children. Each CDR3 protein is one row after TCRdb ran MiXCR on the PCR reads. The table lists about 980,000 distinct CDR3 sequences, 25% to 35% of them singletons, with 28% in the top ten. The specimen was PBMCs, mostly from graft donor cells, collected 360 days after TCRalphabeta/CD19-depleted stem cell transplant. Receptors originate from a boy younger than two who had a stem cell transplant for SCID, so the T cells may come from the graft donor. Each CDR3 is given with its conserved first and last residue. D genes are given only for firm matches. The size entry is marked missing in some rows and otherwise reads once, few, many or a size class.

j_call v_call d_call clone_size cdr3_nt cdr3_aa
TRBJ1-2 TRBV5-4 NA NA TGTGCCAGCAGCGAGCTGAATTCGAGCGGCTACACCTTC CASSELNSSGYTF
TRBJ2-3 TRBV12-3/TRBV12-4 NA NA TGTGCCAGCAGTTTTGACCCCGCAGATACGCAGTATTTT CASSFDPADTQYF
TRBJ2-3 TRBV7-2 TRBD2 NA TGTGCCAGCAGCCCCCCGGGACTAGCGGGAGATACGCAGTATTTT CASSPPGLAGDTQYF
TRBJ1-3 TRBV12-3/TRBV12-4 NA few TGTGCCAGCAAAAAACAGCGCTCTGGAAACACCATATATTTT CASKKQRSGNTIYF
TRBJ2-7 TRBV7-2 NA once TGTGCCAGCAGCTTAGTTCAAGCAGGCGAGCAGTACTTC CASSLVQAGEQYF
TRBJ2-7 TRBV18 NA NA TGTGCCAGCTCACCATCCGTATCTATCGGCTACGAGCAGTACTTC CASSPSVSIGYEQYF
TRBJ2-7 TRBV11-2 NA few TGTGCCAGTACAGGGCTGAGCTCCTACGAGCAGTACTTC CASTGLSSYEQYF
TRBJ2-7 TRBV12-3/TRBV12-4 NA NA TGTGCCAGCAGTTCAACTCCTGGCGCAGGCCCCTCCTACGAGCAGTACTTC CASSSTPGAGPSYEQYF
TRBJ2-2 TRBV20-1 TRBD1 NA TGCAGTGCTAGAGGGACAGGGGGAGGCACCGGGGAGCTGTTTTTT CSARGTGGGTGELFF
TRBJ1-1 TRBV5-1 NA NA TGCGCCTCAAGGTGGGGCGGTGGTTGGGGGCTGGTCACTGAAGCTTTCTTT CASRWGGGWGLVTEAFF
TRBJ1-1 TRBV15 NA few TGTGCCACCAGCAGAGATTTCGCGGGGTCCACTGAAGCTTTCTTT CATSRDFAGSTEAFF
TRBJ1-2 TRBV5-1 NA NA TGCGCCAGCAGCCCCATGACAGGTCATGGCTACACCTTC CASSPMTGHGYTF
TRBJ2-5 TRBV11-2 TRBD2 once TGTGCCAGCAGGGTCGGGGTTTGGGCTAGCGGCTCGGGGGAGACCCAGTACTTC CASRVGVWASGSGETQYF
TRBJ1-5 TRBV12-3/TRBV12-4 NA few TGTGCCAGCAGTTTAGTACATAGCAATCAGCCCCAGCATTTT CASSLVHSNQPQHF
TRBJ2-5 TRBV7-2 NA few TGTGCCAGCAGCTTAGGGCCTACGGGGGGCCACCAAGAGACCCAGTACTTC CASSLGPTGGHQETQYF
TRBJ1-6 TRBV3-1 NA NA TGTGCCAGCAGTCACCGCCCTGACAGGATAGCTAATTCACCCCTCCACTTT CASSHRPDRIANSPLHF
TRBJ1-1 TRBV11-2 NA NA TGTGCCAGCAGCCGGATCTTACGGGCGTCAGGGCTCCTGAACACTGAAGCTTTCTTT CASSRILRASGLLNTEAFF
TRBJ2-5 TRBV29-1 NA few TGCAGCGTTGAGGGGAGGACCGGGGAGACCCAGTACTTC CSVEGRTGETQYF
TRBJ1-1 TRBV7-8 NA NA TGTGCCAGCAGCTCCTTCGGGACAACGAACACTGAAGCTTTCTTT CASSSFGTTNTEAFF
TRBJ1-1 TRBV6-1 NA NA TGTGCCAGCGCTGCGGGGCGGAACACTGAAGCTTTCTTT CASAAGRNTEAFF
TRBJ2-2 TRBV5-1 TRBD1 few TGCGCCAGCAGCTTGGTCCCGACAGGGAGCACCGGGGAGCTGTTTTTT CASSLVPTGSTGELFF
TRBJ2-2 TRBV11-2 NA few TGTGCCAGCAGGGGGCCCTGGGTCACCGGGGAGCTGTTTTTT CASRGPWVTGELFF
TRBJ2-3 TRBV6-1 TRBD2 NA TGTGCCAGCAGTCCTCCCGGGACTAGCGGGGGGGAAGTGACAGATACGCAGTATTTT CASSPPGTSGGEVTDTQYF
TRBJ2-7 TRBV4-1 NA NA TGCGCCAGCAGCCCTATACAGGGATTAGTAGCCTACGAGCAGTACTTC CASSPIQGLVAYEQYF
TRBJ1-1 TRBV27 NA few TGTGCCAGCATATCGGCTGGACACTTGAACACTGAAGCTTTCTTT CASISAGHLNTEAFF
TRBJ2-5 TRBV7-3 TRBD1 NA TGTGCCAGCAGCTCTGGGACAGGGAAGGGGGAAGAGACCCAGTACTTC CASSSGTGKGEETQYF
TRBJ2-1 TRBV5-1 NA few TGCGCCAGCAGCTTGCACCCCAGGGGCAGCTCCTACAATGAGCAGTTCTTC CASSLHPRGSSYNEQFF
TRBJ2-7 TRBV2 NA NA TGTGCCAGCAGTGAATCGCGGGCGGGCTCCTACGAGCAGTACTTC CASSESRAGSYEQYF
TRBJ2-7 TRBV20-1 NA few TGCAGTGCTAAAAAAGGGGGGGACTCCTACGAGCAGTACTTC CSAKKGGDSYEQYF
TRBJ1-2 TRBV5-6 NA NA TGTGCCAGCAGCCCCTTGCCAGGGTGGAACTATGGCTACACCTTC CASSPLPGWNYGYTF
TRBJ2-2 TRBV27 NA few TGTGCCAGCAGTTGGGCTGCGAGCACCGGGGAGCTGTTTTTT CASSWAASTGELFF
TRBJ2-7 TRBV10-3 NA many TGTGCCATCAGTGAGCTCCTGACAGGAGTCTCCTACGAGCAGTACTTC CAISELLTGVSYEQYF
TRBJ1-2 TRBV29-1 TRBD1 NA TGCAGCGTTGGACCAGGGGGCGCGGGTCGTGGCTACACCTTC CSVGPGGAGRGYTF
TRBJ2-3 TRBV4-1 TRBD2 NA TGCGCCAGCGGGAGGGCAGATGGAGATACGCAGTATTTT CASGRADGDTQYF
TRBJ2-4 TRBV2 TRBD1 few TGTGCCAGCAGTGAAGCAGGGGACAGGAAAAACATTCAGTACTTC CASSEAGDRKNIQYF
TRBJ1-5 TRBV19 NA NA TGTGCCAGTAGTATAGTAACAGGTCCGAGGCAGCCCCAGCATTTT CASSIVTGPRQPQHF
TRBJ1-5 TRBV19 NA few TGTGCCAGTAGTATCCAAGGAGGATTTGGGCAGCCCCAGCATTTT CASSIQGGFGQPQHF
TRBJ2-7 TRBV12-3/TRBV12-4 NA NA TGTGCCAGCAGTTTAGAACAGGGTTCCTACGAGCAGTACTTC CASSLEQGSYEQYF
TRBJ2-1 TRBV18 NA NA TGTGCCAGCTCACGGCAGCTCAATGAGCAGTTCTTC CASSRQLNEQFF
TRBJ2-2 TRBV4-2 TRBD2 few TGTGCCAGCAGCCAAGATCTATTGCGGGGGGTAGGCACCGGGGAGCTGTTTTTT CASSQDLLRGVGTGELFF
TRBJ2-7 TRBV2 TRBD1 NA TGTGCCAGCAGTACACGCCTAACCCGGGACAGGGGTCACGAGCAGTACTTC CASSTRLTRDRGHEQYF
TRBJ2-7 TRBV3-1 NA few TGTGCCAGCAGACACGACAACACCTACGAGCAGTACTTC CASRHDNTYEQYF
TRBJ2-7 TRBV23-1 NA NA TGCGCCAGCAGTCAATTATGGTGGACTGGGTACGAGCAGTACTTC CASSQLWWTGYEQYF